The next 15 T cell receptor beta chains were all read from a single sample in a study of cytomegalovirus exposure and HLA in healthy donors. Produced via immunoSEQ multiplex PCR; TCRdb's table is partial and in-frame only. Here the sample spans 110,000 to 150,000 clones, about nine tenths being singletons. Sequencing was done on a sample of PBMCs. Every receptor here comes from a woman aged 30 to 39 in good health and CMV-seropositive.

The chain carries TRBV20-1 and TRBJ2-1; 7 bases are shared with TRBD2. The V gene's germline CDR1 is DFQATT and CDR2 SNEGSKA (reference sequence). The CDR3 has 11 amino acids. Trimming took 4 bases from V and 9 from J; bases not matched to a gene: 3. CDR3 amino acids: CSATGRGEQFF. DNA for the CDR3: TGCAGTGCTACGGGGAGGGGTGAGCAGTTCTTC.

V and J are TRBV9 and TRBJ2-5; 10 bases map to TRBD2. The germline CDR1 and CDR2 sequences are SGDLS and YYNGEE. J lost 5 bases, V lost 0 bases, and 10 bases had no gene match. CDR3 size: 17 residues. The CDR3 nucleotides read TGTGCCAGCAGCGTAGGTCGATCTAGCGGGAGCACGGAGACCCAGTACTTC. Its protein is CASSVGRSSGSTETQYF. Using reference TRBV9 and TRBJ2-5 for the parts outside the CDR3, the full variable domain is DSGVTQTPKHLITATGQRVTLRCSPRSGDLSVYWYQQSLDQGLQFLIQYYNGEERAKGNILERFSAQQFPDLHSELNLSSLELGDSALYFCASSVGRSSGSTETQYFGPGTRLLVL.

The V and J genes are TRBV10-2 and TRBJ1-4; 8 bases fit TRBD1. The CDR3 runs 16 residues. CDR1 and CDR2 from the germline V gene are WSHSY and SAAADI. V lost 2 bases, J lost 0 bases, and 2 bases stayed unmatched. The CDR3 here is CASSEDRGTTNEKLFF. The CDR3 coding sequence is TGCGCCAGCAGTGAGGACAGGGGAACAACTAATGAAAAACTGTTTTTT.

V gene TRBV5-5 combines with J gene TRBJ2-1; TRBD2 matches at 11 bases. V lost 5 bases and J lost 6; bases outside the gene matches: 4. The CDR3 extends over 14 amino acids. The germline gives CDR1 SGHKS, CDR2 YYEKEE (reference sequence). The CDR3 protein is CASSLAGGRNEQFF. The CDR3, as DNA: TGTGCCAGCAGTCTAGCGGGAGGTCGCAATGAGCAGTTCTTC.

This chain connects TRBV2 to TRBJ1-2, with TRBD1 matching 10 bases. The CDR3 consists of 13 residues. The V gene's germline CDR1 is SNHLY and CDR2 FYNNEI. Losses at the gene ends were 7 bases for V and 7 bases for J; bases not matched to a gene: 6. CDR3 nucleotides: TGTGCCAGCAACCGGGACAGGGGCAGTGGCTACACCTTC. This encodes CASNRDRGSGYTF. The complete variable domain, with remaining parts taken from reference TRBV2 and TRBJ1-2, reads EPEVTQTPSHQVTQMGQEVILRCVPISNHLYFYWYRQILGQKVEFLVSFYNNEISEKSEIFDDQFSVERPDGSNFTLKIRSTKLEDSAMYFCASNRDRGSGYTFGSGTRLTVV.

The table lists this clone with a few counts. The chain couples TRBV4-1 to TRBJ1-6, with D possibly being TRBD1 (6 bases). The ends were cut back, 0 bases at V and 4 bases at J, with 7 bases in the middle. CDR3 size: 15 residues. Looked up from germline, CDR1 is MGHRA and CDR2 is YSYEKL. CDR3 residues: CASSQEGGYNSPLHF. Written as DNA, the CDR3 is TGCGCCAGCAGCCAAGAAGGGGGTTATAATTCACCCCTCCACTTT.

This clone was counted once. The gene calls are TRBV5-1 and TRBJ2-3; 9 bases match TRBD2. Germline loops: CDR1 SGHRS, CDR2 YFSETQ. This CDR3 spans 15 amino acids. Trimming cost V 4 bases and J 2 bases; bases outside gene matches: 5. The CDR3 region has the DNA TGCGCCAGCAGCATGACTAGCGGAACCACAGATACGCAGTATTTT. Protein: CASSMTSGTTDTQYF.

The chain employs TRBV7-2 and TRBJ1-5; the D is unclear. The CDR3 contains 14 residues. The V end was cut by 2 bases, the J end by 9 bases, with 14 bases between. Per the germline V gene, CDR1 is SGHTA and CDR2 is FQGNSA. DNA for the CDR3: TGTGCCAGCAGCTTAATCCAGCGGGGAAGGCCCCAGCATTTT. Its protein is CASSLIQRGRPQHF.

The chain is built from TRBV7-9 and TRBJ2-1; 7 positions match TRBD2. The CDR3 loop spans 14 amino acids. V lost 3 bases and J lost 9; bases outside the gene matches: 8. From germline, CDR1 is SEHNR and CDR2 FQNEAQ (reference sequence). DNA for the CDR3: TGTGCCAGCAGCTTCGGCGGGAGTCTAGGTGAGCAGTTCTTC. Translation: CASSFGGSLGEQFF.

The V gene is TRBV27, the J gene TRBJ2-5; TRBD2 matches at 9 bases. The germline CDR1 and CDR2 sequences are MNHEY and SMNVEV (reference sequence). The CDR3 runs 14 residues. V gave up 5 bases and J gave up 4 bases; unmatched junction bases: 5. The CDR3: CASSGGGALETQYF. CDR3 nucleotides: TGTGCCAGCAGTGGCGGGGGGGCTCTAGAGACCCAGTACTTC.

The chain has TRBV7-6 and TRBJ1-1, with D perhaps TRBD1 (5 bases). The ends were cut back, 3 bases at V and 4 bases at J, with 15 bases in the middle. Germline lookup yields CDR1 SGHVS and CDR2 FNYEAQ. The CDR3 extends over 15 amino acids. The CDR3 sequence: CASSFNAGSGTEAFF. The CDR3 DNA reads as TGTGCCAGCAGCTTCAATGCAGGGTCGGGCACTGAAGCTTTCTTT.

The gene calls are TRBV7-2 and TRBJ2-1, with 10 bases identical to TRBD1. Trimming cost V 4 bases and J 8 bases; bases outside gene matches: 11. Germline V gene data show CDR1 as SGHTA and CDR2 as FQGNSA. CDR3 length: 16 amino acids. CDR3 residues: CASSSSGTGANDEQFF. The CDR3, as DNA: TGTGCCAGCAGCTCCTCCGGGACAGGGGCTAACGATGAGCAGTTCTTC.

This sequence joins TRBV15 and TRBJ2-1; the D gene is possibly TRBD2 (5 bases). The germline V and J ends were trimmed by 3 bases and 8 bases, with 17 bases remaining between them. The CDR3 has 15 residues. Looked up from germline, CDR1 is LNHNV and CDR2 is YYDKDF (reference sequence). The CDR3 nucleotides are TGTGCCACCAGCAGTACCCGCTTTAGCGTCCATGAGCAGTTCTTC. Translation: CATSSTRFSVHEQFF.

V and J are TRBV27 and TRBJ2-2; TRBD2 matches 11 bases. V gave up 3 bases and J gave up 6 bases; unmatched junction bases: 3. This CDR3 has 15 residues. The germline gives CDR1 MNHEY, CDR2 SMNVEV (reference sequence). The CDR3: CASSFGTSGAGELFF. CDR3 coding DNA: TGTGCCAGCAGTTTTGGGACTAGCGGTGCCGGGGAGCTGTTTTTT.

V is TRBV28 and J is TRBJ2-5; 8 bases align to TRBD1. Germline lookup yields CDR1 MDHEN and CDR2 SYDVKM. The length of the CDR3 is 13 residues. Losses at the gene ends were 8 bases for V and 5 bases for J; bases not matched to a gene: 7. The CDR3 bases are TGTGCCAGCCAAAGACAGGGGTATGAGACCCAGTACTTC. Its protein product is CASQRQGYETQYF.